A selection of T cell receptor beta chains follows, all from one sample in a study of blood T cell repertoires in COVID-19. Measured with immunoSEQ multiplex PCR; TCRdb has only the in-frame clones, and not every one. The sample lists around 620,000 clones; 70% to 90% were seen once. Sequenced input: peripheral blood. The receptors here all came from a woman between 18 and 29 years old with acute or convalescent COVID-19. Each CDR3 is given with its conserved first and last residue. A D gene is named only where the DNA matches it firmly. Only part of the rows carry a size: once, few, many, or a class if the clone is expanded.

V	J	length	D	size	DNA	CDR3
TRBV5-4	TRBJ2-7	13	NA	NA	TGTGCCAGCAGCTTAGGACAGTCCTACGAGCAGTACTTC	CASSLGQSYEQYF
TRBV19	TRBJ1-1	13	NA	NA	TGTGCCAGTAGGCCCCTCCAAGCCACTGAAGCTTTCTTT	CASRPLQATEAFF
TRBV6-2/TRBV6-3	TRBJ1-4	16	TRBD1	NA	TGTGCCAGCAGTCAGGATTGGACAGGCCCTCCGGAAAAACTGTTTTTT	CASSQDWTGPPEKLFF
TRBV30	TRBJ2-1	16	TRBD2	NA	TGTGCCTGGAGTATGGCTGTAGCGGGGGGGTTTAATGAGCAGTTCTTC	CAWSMAVAGGFNEQFF
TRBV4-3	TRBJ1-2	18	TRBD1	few	TGCGCCAGCAGCCAACATCGCGGCCGGGACAGGGTCGAGTATGGCTACACCTTC	CASSQHRGRDRVEYGYTF
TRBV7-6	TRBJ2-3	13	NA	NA	TGTGCCAGCAGCTCGTCCGGCACAGATACGCAGTATTTT	CASSSSGTDTQYF
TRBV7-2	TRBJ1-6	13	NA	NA	TGTGCCATTAGGACAGTTGGGAATTCACCCCTCCACTTT	CAIRTVGNSPLHF
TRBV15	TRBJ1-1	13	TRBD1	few	TGTGCCACCAGGGGACAGGAGAGCACTGAAGCTTTCTTT	CATRGQESTEAFF
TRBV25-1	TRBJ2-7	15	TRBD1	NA	TGTGCCAGCAGTGAATCGAGGACAGGGGACTACGAGCAGTACTTC	CASSESRTGDYEQYF
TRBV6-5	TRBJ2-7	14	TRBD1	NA	TGTGCCAGCACTTCGACAGGGGGTACGTACGAGCAGTACTTC	CASTSTGGTYEQYF
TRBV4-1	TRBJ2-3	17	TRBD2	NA	TGCGCCAGCAGCCAAAGTATCGGGGGGGGCGAGACAGATACGCAGTATTTT	CASSQSIGGGETDTQYF
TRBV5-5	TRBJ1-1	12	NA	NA	TGTGCCAGCAGCTTGGACAGGCCAGAAGCTTTCTTT	CASSLDRPEAFF
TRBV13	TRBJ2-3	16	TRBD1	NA	TGTGCCAGCAGCCGGACACTTGGGACAGACACAGATACGCAGTATTTT	CASSRTLGTDTDTQYF
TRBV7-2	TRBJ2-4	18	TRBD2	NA	TGTGCCAGCAGCTTAGGAGCGGGGGGTTTTCTAGCCAAAAACATTCAGTACTTC	CASSLGAGGFLAKNIQYF
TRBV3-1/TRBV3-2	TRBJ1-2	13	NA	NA	TGTGCCAGCAGCCAAGAGGCAGGTAATGGCTACACCTTC	CASSQEAGNGYTF
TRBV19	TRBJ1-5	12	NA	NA	TGTGCCAGCCACAGGGGCAATCAGCCCCAGCATTTT	CASHRGNQPQHF
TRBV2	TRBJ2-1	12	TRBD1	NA	TGTGCCAGCAGAGACAGGGGGAATGAGCAGTTCTTC	CASRDRGNEQFF
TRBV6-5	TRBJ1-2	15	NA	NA	TGTGCCAGCAGTTACTCGAACCTAGTGAACAATGGCTACACCTTC	CASSYSNLVNNGYTF
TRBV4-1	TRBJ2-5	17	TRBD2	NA	TGCGCCAGCAGCCAAGACGCCAGTAGCGGGGGACAAGAGACCCAGTACTTC	CASSQDASSGGQETQYF
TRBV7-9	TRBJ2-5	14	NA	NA	TGTGCCAGCAAAGGGCAGGGAGGAGGGGAGACCCAGTACTTC	CASKGQGGGETQYF
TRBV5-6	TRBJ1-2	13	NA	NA	TGTGCCAGCAGCTTGGGTGCAGGCCGGGGCTACACCTTC	CASSLGAGRGYTF
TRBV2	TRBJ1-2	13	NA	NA	TGTGCCAGCAGGCTGGACAGAAACTATGGCTACACCTTC	CASRLDRNYGYTF
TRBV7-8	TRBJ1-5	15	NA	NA	TGTGCCAGCACCCTGGACAACGCGGGCAATCAGCCCCAGCATTTT	CASTLDNAGNQPQHF
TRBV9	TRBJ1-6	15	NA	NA	TGTGCCAGCAGCGTAGAGCGGGGCCCCAATTCACCCCTCCACTTT	CASSVERGPNSPLHF
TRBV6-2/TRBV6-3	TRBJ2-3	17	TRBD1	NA	TGTGCCAGCAGTTACTCCGGGACAGGGGGAAAGGCAGATACGCAGTATTTT	CASSYSGTGGKADTQYF
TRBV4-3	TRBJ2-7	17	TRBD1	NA	TGCGCCAGCAGCCAAGTGACAGGGCCGGAGAGCTTCTACGAGCAGTACTTC	CASSQVTGPESFYEQYF
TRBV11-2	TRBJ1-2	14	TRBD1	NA	TGTGCCAGCAGCTTCGTGACAGGGTATGAAGGCTACACCTTC	CASSFVTGYEGYTF
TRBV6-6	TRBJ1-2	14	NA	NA	TGTGCCAGCAGTACTCCAGGGGACCAATATGGCTACACCTTC	CASSTPGDQYGYTF
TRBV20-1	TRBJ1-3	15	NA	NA	TGCAGTGCTAGTCCGGACAGTTACTCTGGAAACACCATATATTTT	CSASPDSYSGNTIYF
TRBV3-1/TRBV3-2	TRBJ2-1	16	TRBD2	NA	TGTGCCAGCAGCCCAACAGCGGGGGGGCGGGATACTGAGCAGTTCTTC	CASSPTAGGRDTEQFF
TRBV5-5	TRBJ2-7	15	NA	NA	TGTGCCAGCAGCCTGAGGGGGACGGACTCCTACGAGCAGTACTTC	CASSLRGTDSYEQYF
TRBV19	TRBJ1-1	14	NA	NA	TGTGCCAGTAGTATAGTCGGAACAGGGCGGGAAGCTTTCTTT	CASSIVGTGREAFF
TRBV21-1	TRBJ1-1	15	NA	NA	TGTGCCAGCAGCAAAGTAAGAGACAGGTGGACTGAAGCTTTCTTT	CASSKVRDRWTEAFF
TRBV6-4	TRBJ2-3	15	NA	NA	TGTGCCAGCAGTTATCGCGGTTACCCCACAGATACGCAGTATTTT	CASSYRGYPTDTQYF
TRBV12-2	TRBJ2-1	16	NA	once	TGTGCAAGTCGCCCCAGACTAGCCGCAATTGAAAATGAGCAGTTCTTC	CASRPRLAAIENEQFF
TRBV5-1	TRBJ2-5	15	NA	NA	TGCGCCAGCAGCGGCGGGATCTTCTTCGAGGAGACCCAGTACTTC	CASSGGIFFEETQYF
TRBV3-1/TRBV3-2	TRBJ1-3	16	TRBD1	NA	TGTGCCAGCAGCCAAGGGGACAGGGCGGGTGGAAACACCATATATTTT	CASSQGDRAGGNTIYF
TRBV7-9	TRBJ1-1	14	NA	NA	TGTGCCAGCAGACAAAGTCAGGGAAGGCCCGAAGCTTTCTTT	CASRQSQGRPEAFF
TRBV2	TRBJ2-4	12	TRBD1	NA	TGTGCCAGCTCCGGACAGGGTAACATTCAGTACTTC	CASSGQGNIQYF
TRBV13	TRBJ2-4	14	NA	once	TGTGCCAGCAACGGTCAAGGTCAGGGAACAAATCAGTACTTC	CASNGQGQGTNQYF
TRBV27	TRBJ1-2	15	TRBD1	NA	TGTGCCAGCAGTCCCGACAGGGGCACGCTCGTTGACTACACCTTC	CASSPDRGTLVDYTF
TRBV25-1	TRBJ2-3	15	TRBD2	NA	TGTGCCAGTCAAGGGAGCGGGGGGGCCGGAGATACGCAGTATTTT	CASQGSGGAGDTQYF
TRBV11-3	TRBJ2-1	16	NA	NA	TGTGCCAGCAGCTTAGAAATTGGGGGGGCGGATGGTGAGCAGTTCTTC	CASSLEIGGADGEQFF
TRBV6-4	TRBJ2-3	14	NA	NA	TGTGCCAGCAGTGACTCAGCGGGCTCAGATACGCAGTATTTT	CASSDSAGSDTQYF
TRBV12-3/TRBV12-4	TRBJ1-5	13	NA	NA	TGTGCCAGCAGTGGGACATACAATCAGCCCCAGCATTTT	CASSGTYNQPQHF
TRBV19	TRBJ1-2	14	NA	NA	TGTGCCAGTAGTAACACAGGGTCAAACTATGGCTACACCTTC	CASSNTGSNYGYTF
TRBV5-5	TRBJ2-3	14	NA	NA	TGTGCCAGCAGCTTGGGACTTAGCACAGATACGCAGTATTTT	CASSLGLSTDTQYF
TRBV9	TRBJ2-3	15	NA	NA	TGTGCCAGCAGCGAGGGGTTTGGAGCGGGAGATACGCAGTATTTT	CASSEGFGAGDTQYF
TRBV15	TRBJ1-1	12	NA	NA	TGTGCCACCAGCACCCTGGTAGGAGGAGCTTTCTTT	CATSTLVGGAFF
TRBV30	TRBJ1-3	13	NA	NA	TGTGCCTCCTTAAGGGAGGAGGGAAACACCATATATTTT	CASLREEGNTIYF
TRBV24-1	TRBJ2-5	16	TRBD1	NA	TGTGCCACCAGTGATTTAAGGGGACAGGGGGAGGAGACCCAGTACTTC	CATSDLRGQGEETQYF
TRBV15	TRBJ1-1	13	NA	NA	TGTGCCACCAGCGGCATGTCGGGAGCTGAAGCTTTCTTT	CATSGMSGAEAFF
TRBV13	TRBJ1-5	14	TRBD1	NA	TGTGCCAGCAGCTTAGGTCAGGGGGCGCCGCCCCAGCATTTT	CASSLGQGAPPQHF